Presented here are 27 T cell receptor beta chains from one specimen sequenced in a study of blood T cell repertoires in COVID-19. Sequencing used immunoSEQ multiplex PCR; TCRdb keeps in-frame clones, though not all of them. This repertoire shows tens of thousands of clones, approximately 90% found once; its top ten account for 3% to 4%. Material: peripheral blood. All receptors derive from a man over 45 with acute or convalescent COVID-19.

This chain connects TRBV10-3 to TRBJ2-3, with 7 bases aligning to TRBD2. V was pared by 4 bases and J by 0 bases, with 4 bases of the junction left unmatched. This CDR3 comprises 15 residues. CDR1 and CDR2 from the germline V gene are ENHRY and SYGVKD. Here the CDR3 reads CAISGSGASTDTQYF. The CDR3, as DNA: TGTGCCATCAGTGGAAGCGGGGCAAGCACAGATACGCAGTATTTT.

CDR3 region: CATSDPLTGGAVTDTQYF. The CDR3 DNA follows: TGTGCCACCAGTGATCCATTAACAGGGGGCGCAGTCACAGATACGCAGTATTTT. This chain joins TRBV24-1 and TRBJ2-3; 9 bases agree with TRBD1. Germline loops: CDR1 KGHDR, CDR2 SFDVKD. The CDR3 loop spans 18 amino acids. With V trimmed by 3 bases and J by 2 bases, 11 bases remained unmatched.

The chain has TRBV12-3 or TRBV12-4 and TRBJ1-2; D is unclear. This CDR3 has 12 residues. With 3 bases removed from V and 6 bases from J, the gap between germline ends came to 8 bases. CDR3 loop: CASSFGGHGYTF. The CDR3 DNA reads TGTGCCAGCAGTTTTGGAGGGCATGGCTACACCTTC.

This sequence joins TRBV12-3 or TRBV12-4 and TRBJ1-1, with D possibly TRBD1 on 6 matching bases. V lost 6 bases and J lost 4, with 12 bases in between. The CDR3 is 13 amino acids. The CDR3 sequence: CASRLRGGTEAFF. The CDR3 bases are TGTGCCAGCAGGTTAAGGGGGGGCACTGAAGCTTTCTTT.

The V gene is TRBV5-1, the J gene TRBJ1-1; D not resolved. Trimming took off 5 bases at V and 0 bases at J, with 11 bases between the two ends. CDR1 is SGHRS and CDR2 is YFSETQ in the germline V gene. The CDR3 extends over 14 amino acids. The CDR3 DNA is TGCGCCAGCAGGGCGGGTGGTATGAACACTGAAGCTTTCTTT. This gives the protein CASRAGGMNTEAFF.

The chain joins TRBV5-1 to TRBJ2-5; TRBD1 is a possible D gene (5 bases). CDR1 and CDR2 (germline): SGHRS, YFSETQ. The CDR3 has 13 residues. Between the trimmed V and J ends, which lost 4 bases and 1 base, there was a span of 8 bases. In DNA, the CDR3 is TGCGCCAGCAGCCTCAGGGTCCAAGAGACCCAGTACTTC. This codes for CASSLRVQETQYF. Full variable domain (rest looked up from reference TRBV5-1 and TRBJ2-5): KAGVTQTPRYLIKTRGQQVTLSCSPISGHRSVSWYQQTPGQGLQFLFEYFSETQRNKGNFPGRFSGRQFSNSRSEMNVSTLELGDSALYLCASSLRVQETQYFGPGTRLLVL.

This clone appeared once. V usage is TRBV14 and J usage is TRBJ2-3; D not certain. The V end was cut by 0 bases, the J end by 2 bases, with 9 bases between. Germline CDR1 reads SGHDN; CDR2 reads FVKESK. The CDR3 is 15 amino acids. The CDR3: CASSQERLNTDTQYF. CDR3 DNA: TGTGCCAGCAGCCAAGAACGACTCAACACAGATACGCAGTATTTT. Variable domain in full (rest from reference TRBV14 and TRBJ2-3): EAGVTQFPSHSVIEKGQTVTLRCDPISGHDNLYWYRRVMGKEIKFLLHFVKESKQDESGMPNNRFLAERTGGTYSTLKVQPAELEDSGVYFCASSQERLNTDTQYFGPGTRLTVL.

The chain has TRBV7-3 and TRBJ2-1, with 15 bases matching TRBD2. Germline lookup yields CDR1 SGHTA and CDR2 FQGTGA. This CDR3 has 18 amino acids. Germline trimming cut 4 bases from V and 4 bases from J; bases unmatched to any gene: 8. CDR3 region: CASSSPGLAGGHYNEQFF. CDR3 bases: TGTGCCAGCAGCTCCCCCGGACTAGCGGGGGGGCATTACAATGAGCAGTTCTTC. The whole variable domain, remainder taken from reference TRBV7-3 and TRBJ2-1, is GAGVSQTPSNKVTEKGKYVELRCDPISGHTALYWYRQSLGQGPEFLIYFQGTGAADDSGLPNDRFFAVRPEGSVSTLKIQRTERGDSAVYLCASSSPGLAGGHYNEQFFGPGTRLTVL.

The rearrangement joins TRBV12-5 to TRBJ2-3; D is perhaps TRBD2 (7 bases). The CDR3 length is 16 residues. V lost 6 bases and J lost 4, with 20 bases in between. Germline lookup yields CDR1 LGHNT and CDR2 FRNRAP. CDR3 amino acids: CASGPAGARAADTQYF. Written as DNA, the CDR3 is TGTGCTAGTGGCCCGGCGGGGGCGAGGGCTGCAGATACGCAGTATTTT.

CDR3 DNA: TGTGCCAGCAGTACCCAGGGGGCGTTTATTGAAGCTTTCTTT. This codes for CASSTQGAFIEAFF. The V call is TRBV5-5, the J call TRBJ1-1; 8 positions agree with TRBD1. Germline loops: CDR1 SGHKS, CDR2 YYEKEE (reference sequence). The CDR3 extends over 14 amino acids. The V gene end was trimmed by 5 bases and the J gene end by 7 bases; junction bases not matched to a gene: 10.

V and J are TRBV21-1 and TRBJ2-7; the table names TRBD1, a call not compared with the DNA. TRBV21-1 is a recognized pseudogene. CDR3 length: 14 residues. The CDR3 sequence: CASSKASRQYEQYF. The CDR3 nucleotides read TGTGCCAGCAGCAAAGCAAGCAGACAATACGAGCAGTACTTC.

CDR3 protein: CASSYTGQGSEQYF. The CDR3 DNA reads TGTGCCAGCAGTTACACAGGACAGGGAAGCGAGCAGTACTTC. This chain joins TRBV6-5 and TRBJ2-7; TRBD1 matches at 8 bases. The CDR3 covers 14 residues. Germline CDR1 is MNHEY and CDR2 is SVGAGI. The junction had 6 bases not matched to a gene; V was cut back by 2 bases and J by 6 bases.

This chain uses TRBV5-1 with TRBJ2-3, with 10 bases identical to TRBD2. Germline-derived CDR1 and CDR2 are SGHRS and YFSETQ. The CDR3 is 18 residues long. V gave up 0 bases and J gave up 2 bases; unmatched junction bases: 9. As DNA, the CDR3 is TGCGCCAGCAGCTTGGGGAGCGGGGGGGCCGGATCCACAGATACGCAGTATTTT. This sequence encodes CASSLGSGGAGSTDTQYF.

The gene calls are TRBV21-1 and TRBJ1-4; the DNA was not used to check the table's D call, TRBD1. TRBV21-1 is classified as a pseudogene. The CDR3 is 16 amino acids. The CDR3 DNA reads TGTGCCAGCAGCAAAGGTACAGGAGCAACTAATGAAAAACTGTTTTTT. The encoded protein is CASSKGTGATNEKLFF.

This clone appeared once. The chain recombines TRBV2 with TRBJ2-2; 9 bases fit TRBD2. Germline CDR1 reads SNHLY; CDR2 reads FYNNEI. The CDR3 runs 15 residues. V shed 4 bases, J shed 3 bases, and the junction held 3 bases outside the gene matches. CDR3 nucleotide sequence: TGTGCCAGCAGTGTGCTAGCGGGGTACACCGGGGAGCTGTTTTTT. Translation gives CASSVLAGYTGELFF.

This sequence joins TRBV7-2 and TRBJ1-3, with D possibly TRBD1 on 6 matching bases. This CDR3 is 15 amino acids long. Germline assignment: CDR1 SGHTA and CDR2 FQGNSA. With 1 base removed from V and 4 bases from J, the gap between germline ends came to 11 bases. DNA of the CDR3: TGTGCCAGCAGCTTAGTCGCAGGGGAAGGAAACACCATATATTTT. Translation gives CASSLVAGEGNTIYF. Full variable domain (rest looked up from reference TRBV7-2 and TRBJ1-3): GAGVSQSPSNKVTEKGKDVELRCDPISGHTALYWYRQSLGQGLEFLIYFQGNSAPDKSGLPSDRFSAERTGGSVSTLTIQRTQQEDSAVYLCASSLVAGEGNTIYFGEGSWLTVV.

The gene calls are TRBV6-2 or TRBV6-3 and TRBJ1-1, with D maybe TRBD1 (5 bases). Trimming pared 2 bases from V and 2 bases from J, leaving 12 bases between. This CDR3 contains 15 residues. The germline V gene encodes CDR1 MNHEY and CDR2 SVGEGT. CDR3 sequence: CASSYPKQVNTEAFF. DNA for the CDR3: TGTGCCAGCAGTTACCCCAAACAGGTAAACACTGAAGCTTTCTTT.

This clone has a single count. This chain joins TRBV12-3 or TRBV12-4 and TRBJ1-5; the match to TRBD1 covers 7 bases. The CDR3 runs 13 residues. V lost 5 bases to trimming and J lost 8 bases; unmatched junction nucleotides: 6. This CDR3 reads CASSEGQIKPQHF. For the CDR3, the DNA is TGTGCCAGCAGTGAGGGACAGATAAAGCCCCAGCATTTT.

The V and J genes are TRBV3-1 (or the pseudogene TRBV3-2) and TRBJ2-1; no definite D call. V lost 4 bases and J 9 bases, leaving 10 bases between the germline ends. The germline CDR1 and CDR2 sequences are LGHDT and YNNKEL (reference sequence). CDR3 length: 12 residues. Here the CDR3 reads CASSPVGREQFF. The CDR3 DNA reads TGTGCCAGCAGCCCGGTTGGGCGTGAGCAGTTCTTC.

The CDR3 nucleotides read TGCGCCAGCAATACAGGGGTTTCTTCCTATGGCTACACCTTC. Its protein product is CASNTGVSSYGYTF. This chain uses TRBV5-1 with TRBJ1-2; 7 bases line up with TRBD1. After removal of 6 bases from V and 4 bases from J, the junction contained 9 bases not matched to a gene. CDR3 length equals 14 residues. Germline CDR1 reads SGHRS; CDR2 reads YFSETQ.

The chain uses TRBV4-2 and TRBJ2-6, with 9 bases aligning to TRBD2. V lost 4 bases, J lost 6 bases, and 10 bases stayed unmatched. The CDR3 is 17 residues long. Germline V CDR1 and CDR2: LGHNA, YNFKEQ. CDR3 region: CASSPSGAPSKANVLTF. DNA for the CDR3: TGTGCCAGCAGCCCTAGCGGGGCGCCGTCAAAGGCCAACGTCCTGACTTTC.

The DNA for the CDR3 is TGTGCCAGCAGCCAAGATTTCGTCACCATATATTTT. Amino acids: CASSQDFVTIYF. This chain uses TRBV4-2 with TRBJ1-3; D unclear. Trimming took off 0 bases at V and 9 bases at J, with 6 bases between the two ends. Germline-derived CDR1 and CDR2 are LGHNA and YNFKEQ. The CDR3 contains 12 residues.

The chain links TRBV6-5 to TRBJ2-5; a weak D match, TRBD1 (6 bases). This CDR3 is built from 14 residues. Trimming left V 5 bases short and J 4 bases short, with 14 bases between. CDR1 is MNHEY and CDR2 is SVGAGI in the germline V gene. The CDR3: CASSNTGQTETQYF. CDR3 DNA sequence: TGTGCCAGCAGTAACACAGGACAGACAGAGACCCAGTACTTC.

The chain has TRBV7-8 and TRBJ1-3; maybe TRBD1 (5 bases). The ends were cut back, 5 bases at V and 1 base at J, with 12 bases in the middle. The CDR3 is made up of 15 amino acids. Germline V gene lookup returns CDR1 SGHVS and CDR2 FQNEAQ. In nucleotides, the CDR3 is TGTGCCAGCAGCCCAGCGGGGGGGTCTGGAAACACCATATATTTT. This sequence encodes CASSPAGGSGNTIYF.

This clone was counted between two and nine times. This rearrangement joins TRBV24-1 to TRBJ1-5; 7 bases agree with TRBD1. There are 14 residues in the CDR3. Losses at the gene ends were 3 bases for V and 7 bases for J; bases not matched to a gene: 5. Germline V gene data show CDR1 as KGHDR and CDR2 as SFDVKD. Here the CDR3 reads CATSDEDRTQPQHF. Written as DNA, the CDR3 is TGTGCCACCAGTGATGAGGACAGGACGCAGCCCCAGCATTTT.

The rearrangement joins TRBV2 to TRBJ1-5; D perhaps matches TRBD1 (5 bases). The CDR3 covers 15 residues. The germline V gene encodes CDR1 SNHLY and CDR2 FYNNEI. V lost 0 bases, J lost 7 bases, and 13 bases lay in between. The CDR3 is CASSEAQAGLQPQHF. CDR3 coding DNA: TGTGCCAGCAGTGAAGCGCAGGCAGGGTTGCAGCCCCAGCATTTT.

The gene calls are TRBV29-1 and TRBJ2-5, with D maybe TRBD2 (6 bases). Germline V lookup: CDR1 SQVTM, CDR2 ANQGSEA. The CDR3 is made up of 11 amino acids. Between the trimmed V and J ends, which lost 4 bases and 10 bases, there was a span of 13 bases. The CDR3 is CSVGVLRDQYF. As DNA, the CDR3 is TGCAGCGTTGGGGTCCTGCGGGACCAGTACTTC.